This T cell receptor beta chain was recovered during a study of cytomegalovirus exposure and HLA in healthy donors. V was pared by 1 base and J by 8 bases, with 11 bases between. There are 14 residues in the CDR3. Germline values: CDR1 SEHNR, CDR2 FQNEAQ (reference sequence). While the first cohort had around 700 subjects, the donors belonged to the separate validation cohort of about 130 subjects. The table came from immunoSEQ multiplex PCR; TCRdb's copy has only in-frame clones and leaves some out. The top ten clones hold just under 6.5% of a sample with 90,000 to 150,000 clones, approximately 88% of them seen once.

This clonotype was sampled from a woman aged 18-30 years in good health and CMV-seropositive. The sequencing input was PBMCs. The chain links TRBV7-9 to TRBJ2-2; TRBD1 might be the D (6 bases). In DNA, the CDR3 is TGTGCCAGCAGCTTAGTAGATGGGACAGGGGAGCTGTTTTTT. This codes for CASSLVDGTGELFF.